A selection of T cell receptor beta chains follows, all from one sample in a study of shared clonotypes between healthy human individuals. TCRdb's table, derived via immunoSEQ multiplex PCR, lists solely in-frame clones and lacks some. The profile shows about 2.4 million clones, more than 85% of them singletons. The sequencing input was naive CD4+ T cells from PBMCs. The receptors shown here come from a man aged 18 to 29 in good health. Some clones in this sample may be carry-over from other donors' samples. Each CDR3 is given without its conserved first and last residue. The order of the fields is clone size, J gene, V gene, CDR3 protein. Clone sizes are given selectively: once, few, many, or a class where the clone is expanded.

. | TRBJ1-2 | TRBV6-4 | ASSDGRIYGYT
. | TRBJ1-2 | TRBV5-1 | ASSLEASYGYT
. | TRBJ1-3 | TRBV13 | ASSSGQGASAIY
. | TRBJ1-1 | TRBV30 | AWRNLVNTEAF
. | TRBJ1-6 | TRBV5-6 | ASSLGRANSPLH
once | TRBJ2-2 | TRBV6-1 | ATSGRANTGELF
. | TRBJ2-1 | TRBV5-1 | ASSLKVSTGNEQF
. | TRBJ2-1 | TRBV25-1 | ASRAPGVGVVEQF
. | TRBJ1-2 | TRBV5-1 | ASSRGPGGNYGYT
. | TRBJ2-5 | TRBV29-1 | SVQVYQETQY
once | TRBJ2-2 | TRBV30 | AWTGGAERELF
few | TRBJ1-4 | TRBV27 | ASSSFGRGEKLF
once | TRBJ1-1 | TRBV7-2 | ASSLGGPGPRGAF
. | TRBJ2-3 | TRBV5-1 | ASSLVSSGTSTDTQY
. | TRBJ2-5 | TRBV5-8 | ASSTRRQETQY
. | TRBJ1-4 | TRBV30 | AWMGRPNEKLF
. | TRBJ2-7 | TRBV5-1 | ASSFPLDEQY
. | TRBJ1-1 | TRBV6-5 | ASRWGTMGNTEAF